These 8 T cell receptor beta chains originate from one sample sequenced in a study of T cell responses to AZD1222 COVID-19 vaccine. The repertoire was sequenced with immunoSEQ multiplex PCR; TCRdb's copy has only in-frame clones and lacks some. Counted here are 120,000 or so clones, around 90% occurring once; the ten biggest clones make up 4% to 5%. This sample comprised peripheral blood, obtained 28 days after the second dose of the MenACWY control vaccine. The receptors come from an adult who received the MenACWY meningococcal vaccine as a control.

V usage is TRBV19 and J usage is TRBJ1-5, with a tentative D call TRBD1 (6 bases). V lost 5 bases, J lost 7 bases, and 24 bases lay in between. Germline V CDR1 and CDR2: LNHDA, SQIVND (reference sequence). CDR3 length: 17 residues. The CDR3 here is CASSYERTAGGIQPQHF. In DNA, the CDR3 is TGTGCCAGTAGTTATGAAAGGACAGCCGGAGGTATCCAGCCCCAGCATTTT.

The chain uses TRBV19 and TRBJ1-5; 7 bases are shared with TRBD1. CDR1 is LNHDA and CDR2 is SQIVND in the germline V gene (reference sequence). V shed 4 bases and J 3 bases; nucleotides not matched to a gene: 12. CDR3 length: 17 residues. CDR3 coding DNA: TGTGCCAGTAGTACCCTAAAACAGGGGCCCTACAATCAGCCCCAGCATTTT. Its translation is CASSTLKQGPYNQPQHF.

This chain uses TRBV7-2 with TRBJ2-7; D is undetermined. The germline V gene has CDR1 SGHTA and CDR2 FQGNSA. Trimming pared 2 bases from V and 0 bases from J, leaving 11 bases between. CDR3 length equals 15 residues. CDR3 coding DNA: TGTGCCAGCAGCTTATCGCCGGCTAGCTCCTACGAGCAGTACGTC. It specifies CASSLSPASSYEQYV.

This clone was counted between two and nine times. This chain connects TRBV5-1 to TRBJ2-7, with D perhaps assigned TRBD1 or TRBD2 (5 bases each). V was cut by 0 bases and J by 6 bases, with 10 bases left in between. The CDR3 spans 13 residues. Per the germline V gene, CDR1 is SGHRS and CDR2 is YFSETQ. The chain's CDR3 is CASSLGGSTEQYF. CDR3 coding DNA: TGCGCCAGCAGCTTGGGGGGGTCTACCGAGCAGTACTTC.

The chain carries TRBV29-1 and TRBJ1-4; 8 bases agree with TRBD1. CDR3 size: 16 residues. The trim removed 5 bases at V and 6 bases at J, leaving 14 bases unmatched. Per germline, CDR1 SQVTM and CDR2 ANQGSEA. CDR3 region: CSVLTLFGTGDEKLFF. DNA of the CDR3: TGCAGCGTTTTGACGCTCTTCGGGACAGGTGATGAAAAACTGTTTTTT.

The rearrangement joins TRBV18 to TRBJ2-7; 9 bases line up with TRBD1. The CDR3 runs 14 residues. CDR1 is KGHSH and CDR2 is LQKENI in the germline V gene. CDR3 region: CASPPGQGSYEQYV. The CDR3 coding sequence is TGTGCCAGCCCACCGGGACAGGGTTCCTACGAGCAGTACGTC.

This sequence joins TRBV4-3 and TRBJ2-5; maybe TRBD1 (5 bases). The CDR3 is 14 amino acids. Trimming pared 4 bases from V and 5 bases from J, leaving 14 bases between. CDR1 and CDR2 (germline): LGHNA, YSLEER. Here the CDR3 DNA reads TGCGCCAGCAGCCTGATCAAGGGGTTGGAGACCCAGTACTTC. This gives the protein CASSLIKGLETQYF.

The chain employs TRBV2 and TRBJ2-5, with D unresolved. The V end was cut by 3 bases, the J end by 3 bases, with 5 bases between. This CDR3 is built from 12 residues. Germline CDR1 SNHLY, CDR2 FYNNEI. CDR3 sequence reads: CASSDVKETQYF. The CDR3 DNA sequence: TGTGCCAGCAGTGATGTTAAAGAGACCCAGTACTTC.